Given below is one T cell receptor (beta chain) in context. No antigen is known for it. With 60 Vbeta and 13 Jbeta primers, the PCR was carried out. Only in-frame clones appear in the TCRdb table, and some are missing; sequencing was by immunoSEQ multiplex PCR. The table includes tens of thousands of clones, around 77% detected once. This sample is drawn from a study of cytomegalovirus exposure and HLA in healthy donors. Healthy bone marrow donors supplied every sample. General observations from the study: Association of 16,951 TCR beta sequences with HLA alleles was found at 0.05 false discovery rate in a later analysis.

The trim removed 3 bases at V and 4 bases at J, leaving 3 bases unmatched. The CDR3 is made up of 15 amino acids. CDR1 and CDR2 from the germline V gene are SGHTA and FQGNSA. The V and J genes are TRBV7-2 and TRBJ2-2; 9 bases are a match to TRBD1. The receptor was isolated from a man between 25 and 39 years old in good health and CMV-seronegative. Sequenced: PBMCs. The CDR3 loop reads CASSLGTGITGELFF. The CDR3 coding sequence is TGTGCCAGCAGCTTGGGGACAGGGATCACCGGGGAGCTGTTTTTT.